Listed below are T cell receptor beta chains from one sample, sequenced in a study of T cell responses to AZD1222 COVID-19 vaccine. This table comes from immunoSEQ multiplex PCR, and its TCRdb copy is limited to in-frame clones, with some not included. Of approximately 89,000 clones in the sample, about 88% were seen once. Sequencing used peripheral blood, obtained on day 0 of AZD1222 vaccination. These receptors were taken from an adult in good health. The CDR3 runs from the conserved cysteine through the conserved F or W. A D gene is named only where the DNA matches it firmly.

v_gene: TRBV6-2/TRBV6-3; d_gene: TRBD2; CDR3aa: CASSRFRGVNTDTQYF
v_gene: TRBV19; d_gene: .; CDR3aa: CASSIPNIVPNTEAFF
v_gene: TRBV12-5; d_gene: .; CDR3aa: CASGNPSGTTFF
v_gene: TRBV10-3; d_gene: .; CDR3aa: CAISSDRNTEAFF
v_gene: TRBV7-9; d_gene: .; CDR3aa: CASSFEGLNTEAFF
v_gene: TRBV7-2; d_gene: .; CDR3aa: CASSFAGLGGETQYF
v_gene: TRBV19; d_gene: .; CDR3aa: CASNPSGPSEKLFF
v_gene: TRBV6-2/TRBV6-3; d_gene: .; CDR3aa: CASSYRDTGELFF
v_gene: TRBV18; d_gene: .; CDR3aa: CASSPPTRSEQFF
v_gene: TRBV3-1/TRBV3-2; d_gene: .; CDR3aa: CASSQTPGGGTEAFF
v_gene: TRBV7-2; d_gene: TRBD1; CDR3aa: CASSLEGGAGVYGYTF
v_gene: TRBV6-1; d_gene: .; CDR3aa: CASSEGSVQSGNQPQHF
v_gene: TRBV3-1/TRBV3-2; d_gene: .; CDR3aa: CASSQGREKLFF
v_gene: TRBV19; d_gene: .; CDR3aa: CASSIDRQVPKAFF
v_gene: TRBV29-1; d_gene: .; CDR3aa: CSVKGPNSGNTIYF
v_gene: TRBV9; d_gene: TRBD2; CDR3aa: CASSARAGGSGETQYF
v_gene: TRBV7-9; d_gene: .; CDR3aa: CASRARGIRGGIDTQYF
v_gene: TRBV4-3; d_gene: .; CDR3aa: CASSQGGASGNTIYF
v_gene: TRBV6-5; d_gene: .; CDR3aa: CASSQQAGVDGELFF
v_gene: TRBV4-1; d_gene: TRBD2; CDR3aa: CASSQSTGTNTDEQFF
v_gene: TRBV30; d_gene: .; CDR3aa: CAWKPQGPGYTF
v_gene: TRBV2; d_gene: TRBD2; CDR3aa: CASSRLTSGGAGTQYF
v_gene: TRBV6-5; d_gene: TRBD2; CDR3aa: CASRFSGGGYEQYF
v_gene: TRBV15; d_gene: .; CDR3aa: CATSRDRETGELFF
v_gene: TRBV2; d_gene: .; CDR3aa: CASKRQGSYEQYF
v_gene: TRBV5-4; d_gene: .; CDR3aa: CASSLQGGGGRTDTQYF
v_gene: TRBV30; d_gene: .; CDR3aa: CAWSGIPNYGYTF